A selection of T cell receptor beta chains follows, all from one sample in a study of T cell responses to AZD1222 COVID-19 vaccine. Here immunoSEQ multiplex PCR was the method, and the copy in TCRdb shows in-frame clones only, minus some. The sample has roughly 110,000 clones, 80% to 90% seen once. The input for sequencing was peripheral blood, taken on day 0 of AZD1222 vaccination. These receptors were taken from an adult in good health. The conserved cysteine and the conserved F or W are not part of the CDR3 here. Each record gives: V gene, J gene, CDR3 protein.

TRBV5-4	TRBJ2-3	ASSLVTTSTDTQY
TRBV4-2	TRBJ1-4	ASSQDPTEGEKLF
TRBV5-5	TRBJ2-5	ASSPPRGGQETQY
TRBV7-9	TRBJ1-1	ASRLARGTDTEAF
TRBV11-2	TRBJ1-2	ASSFVGKDYGYT
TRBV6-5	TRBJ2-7	ASSYAKQGWEQY
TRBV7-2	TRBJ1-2	ASSLAGVHSSPYGYT
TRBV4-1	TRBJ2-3	ASSAWTGGIDTQY
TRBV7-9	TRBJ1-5	ASSLARTPHSNQPQH
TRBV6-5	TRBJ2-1	ASKRGTVGEQF
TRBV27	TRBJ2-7	ASRTRTGGNSYEQY
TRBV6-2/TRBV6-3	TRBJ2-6	ASSRNSGANVLT
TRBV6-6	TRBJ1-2	ASSQNTRGHTPGST
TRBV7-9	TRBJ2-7	ASSYSLKGPTRGEQY
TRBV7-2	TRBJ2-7	ASSSRRLAGGYEQY
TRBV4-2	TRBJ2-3	ASSQGDTDTQY
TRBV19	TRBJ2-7	ASSAPVGVGSYEQY
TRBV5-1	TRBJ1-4	ASSSGIGNEKLF
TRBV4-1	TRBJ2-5	ASSQVSSNQETQY
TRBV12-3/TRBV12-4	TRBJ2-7	ASSTHHEQY
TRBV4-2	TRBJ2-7	ASSTGTGAFEQY
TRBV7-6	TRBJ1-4	ASSLGGTGSEKLF
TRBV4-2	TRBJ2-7	ASSQDLASGSYEQY
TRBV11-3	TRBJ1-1	ASSLFSATRLANTEAF
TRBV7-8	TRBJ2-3	ASSSKGGTSWADTQY
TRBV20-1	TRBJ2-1	SARGYLEQF
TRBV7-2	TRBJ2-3	ASSSWGTSGRDTQY
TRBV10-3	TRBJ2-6	AISGAGKGANVLT
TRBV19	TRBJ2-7	ASSSGTKKYEQY
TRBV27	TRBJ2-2	ASRGDYGGTGELF
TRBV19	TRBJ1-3	ASSITSSSGNTIY